Detailed here is one T cell receptor (beta chain). What it recognizes is unknown. These data belong to a study of vaccination and CD4 T cells after COVID-19. Across the whole study: Ranging from 14 to 241, the interval between dose two and post-vaccine sampling had a median of approximately 67 days.

Treatment of the sample: roughly 11-day PBMC culture with coronavirus spike peptide pools or control peptides (ViraFEST assay). Via ViraFEST, peptide pools expanded antigen-specific T cells before TCR sequencing. The V end was cut by 2 bases, the J end by 0 bases, with 11 bases between. The CDR3 runs 15 residues. Germline lookup yields CDR1 DFQATT and CDR2 SNEGSKA (reference sequence). The Oncomine TCR Beta short-read assay sequenced DNA from cultured CD4+ T cells. TCRdb recomputed calls from the PCR reads with MiXCR, one row per CDR3 protein. The sample lists over 15,000 distinct CDR3 sequences, 44% occurring once.

The TCR was taken from a human donor who had recovered from COVID-19. Sequencing input: CD4+ T cells from blood, cultured in vitro. The chain uses TRBV20-1 and TRBJ1-3, with D uncertain. CDR3 bases: TGCAGTGCTAGAAACCCCCGCAGCTCTGGAAACACCATATATTTT. It translates to CSARNPRSSGNTIYF.